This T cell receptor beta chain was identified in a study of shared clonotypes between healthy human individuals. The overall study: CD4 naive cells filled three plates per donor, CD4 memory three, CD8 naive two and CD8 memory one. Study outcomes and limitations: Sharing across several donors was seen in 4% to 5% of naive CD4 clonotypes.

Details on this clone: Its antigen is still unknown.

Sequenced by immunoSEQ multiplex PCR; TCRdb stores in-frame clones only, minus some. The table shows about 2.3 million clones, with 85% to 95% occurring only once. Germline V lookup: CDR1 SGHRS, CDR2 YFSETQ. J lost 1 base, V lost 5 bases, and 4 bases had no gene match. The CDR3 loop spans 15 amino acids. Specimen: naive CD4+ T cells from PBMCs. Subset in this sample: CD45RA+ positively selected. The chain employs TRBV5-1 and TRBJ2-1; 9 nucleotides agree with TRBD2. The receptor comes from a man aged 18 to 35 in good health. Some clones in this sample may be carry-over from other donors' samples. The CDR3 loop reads CASRVAGASYNEQFF. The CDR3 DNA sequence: TGCGCCAGCAGGGTAGCGGGAGCTTCCTACAATGAGCAGTTCTTC.